These T cell receptor beta chains were read from a single sample in a study of T cell repertoires in aging, cancer and after chemotherapy. TCRdb analysed the multiplex PCR reads with MiXCR anew, one entry per CDR3 protein. The sample yields over 8,000 distinct CDR3 sequences, 34% seen once. The sample was blood. The receptors derive from a human donor in good health. CDR3s include the opening cysteine and the closing phenylalanine or tryptophan. The D gene is left open where the match is weak. Clone size appears in some rows only: once, few, many, or a class for an expanded clone.

>TRBD2|.|TRBV7-2|TRBJ2-1
CASSLAYQRGGNNEQFF
TGTGCCAGCAGCTTAGCGTACCAGCGGGGGGGCAACAATGAGCAGTTCTTC
>TRBD2|.|TRBV6-2/TRBV6-3|TRBJ2-7
CASSTITGGSYEQYF
TGTGCCAGCAGCACCATTACGGGGGGGTCCTACGAGCAGTACTTC
>.|medium-sized|TRBV7-6|TRBJ1-2
CASSPVGGLGGYTF
TGTGCCAGCAGTCCCGTGGGGGGTTTGGGTGGCTACACCTTC
>TRBD2|.|TRBV6-5|TRBJ2-2
CASSYARPSGGVSGELFF
TGTGCCAGCAGTTACGCGAGACCTAGCGGGGGGGTGTCCGGGGAGCTGTTTTTT
>.|.|TRBV7-6|TRBJ1-4
CASSLAFSGGEKLFF
TGTGCCAGCAGCTTAGCGTTCAGTGGTGGGGAAAAACTGTTTTTT
>TRBD1|.|TRBV4-3|TRBJ1-4
CASSPGRGTGVEKLFF
TGCGCCAGCAGCCCCGGTCGAGGGACAGGGGTTGAAAAACTGTTTTTT
>.|.|TRBV29-1|TRBJ2-1
CSVRGGYSYNEQFF
TGCAGCGTCCGAGGGGGTTACTCCTACAATGAGCAGTTCTTC
>.|few|TRBV6-2/TRBV6-3|TRBJ1-2
CASSYFTGLDLGYTF
TGTGCCAGCAGTTACTTCACAGGTCTGGACCTAGGCTACACCTTC
>.|once|TRBV12-3/TRBV12-4|TRBJ2-3
CASGPHPPDTQYF
TGTGCCAGCGGCCCACACCCCCCCGATACGCAGTATTTT
>.|.|TRBV4-2|TRBJ1-2
CASSQEASIYGYTF
TGCGCCAGCAGCCAAGAGGCCAGTATCTATGGCTACACCTTC
>TRBD2|.|TRBV5-6|TRBJ2-7
CASSLGLAALLTTYEQYF
TGTGCCAGCAGCTTGGGACTAGCGGCCCTTCTTACAACCTACGAGCAGTACTTC
>.|few|TRBV7-3|TRBJ2-2
CASSLYSGIGGELFF
TGTGCCAGCAGCTTATATTCGGGGATCGGCGGGGAGCTGTTTTTT
>TRBD1|few|TRBV7-9|TRBJ2-1
CASSPPGQGINEQFF
TGTGCCAGCAGCCCACCGGGACAGGGGATCAATGAGCAGTTCTTC
>TRBD1|few|TRBV5-4|TRBJ2-3
CASSPSKGAGVTDTQYF
TGTGCCAGCAGCCCTTCTAAGGGGGCAGGGGTCACAGATACGCAGTATTTT
>.|once|TRBV12-3/TRBV12-4|TRBJ2-3
CASSFRGGGTDTQYF
TGTGCCAGCAGTTTCAGAGGAGGTGGCACAGATACGCAGTATTTT
>.|few|TRBV6-4|TRBJ1-1
CASRRGGGNTEAFF
TGTGCCAGCAGGCGAGGGGGTGGGAACACTGAAGCTTTCTTT
>.|.|TRBV12-3/TRBV12-4|TRBJ2-1
CASKPSVDEQFF
TGTGCCAGCAAACCGTCGGTCGATGAGCAGTTCTTC
>TRBD2|.|TRBV6-1|TRBJ2-7
CASSDSGGVYEQYF
TGTGCCAGCAGTGATAGCGGGGGGGTCTACGAGCAGTACTTC
>.|few|TRBV20-1|TRBJ2-6
CSARGAKGANVLTF
TGCAGTGCTAGGGGGGCCAAGGGGGCCAACGTCCTGACTTTC
>.|medium-sized|TRBV20-1|TRBJ2-7
CSASITSSYEQYF
TGCAGTGCTAGTATCACCAGCTCCTACGAGCAGTACTTC
>.|.|TRBV7-9|TRBJ1-4
CASSRSGGSNEKLFF
TGTGCCAGCAGTCGCTCGGGAGGATCCAATGAAAAACTGTTTTTT
>.|few|TRBV5-1|TRBJ2-2
CASALRVPGELFF
TGCGCCAGCGCTCTTAGGGTGCCCGGGGAGCTGTTTTTT
>.|few|TRBV20-1|TRBJ1-2
CSARAGAGVDYGYTF
TGCAGTGCTAGAGCGGGGGCAGGGGTGGACTATGGCTACACCTTC
>TRBD1|few|TRBV10-3|TRBJ1-5
CAISESTGNQPQHF
TGTGCCATCAGTGAGTCGACAGGGAATCAGCCCCAGCATTTT
>.|.|TRBV7-3|TRBJ2-2
CASSQDDNWVF
TGCGCCAGCAGCCAAGATGACAATTGGGTTTTT
>TRBD1|few|TRBV24-1|TRBJ1-6
CATSDYRGSSYNSPLHF
TGTGCCACCAGTGATTACAGGGGCAGCTCCTATAATTCACCCCTCCACTTT
>.|.|TRBV4-2|TRBJ2-3
CASSQVMVDPQYF
TGCGCCAGCAGCCAAGTAATGGTCGATCCGCAGTATTTT
>TRBD1|.|TRBV9|TRBJ1-3
CASSFTTGGSGNTIYF
TGTGCCAGCAGCTTCACGACAGGGGGCTCTGGAAACACCATATATTTT
>TRBD1|.|TRBV7-2|TRBJ1-3
CASSEAGGSGNTIYF
TGTGCCAGCAGCGAAGCAGGGGGCTCTGGAAACACCATATATTTT